Listed below are T cell receptor beta chains from one sample, sequenced in a study of beta chain features in type 1 diabetes. TCRdb's copy holds only in-frame clones and misses some; the assay was immunoSEQ multiplex PCR. Here the sample spans 120,000 to 150,000 clones, 10% being singletons. Input material: naive CD4+ T cells from blood. The receptors were gathered from a man younger than 35 in good health. CDR3s include the opening cysteine and the closing phenylalanine or tryptophan. The order of the fields is V gene, clone size, D gene, J gene, CDR3 DNA, CDR3 protein. The D gene is left open where the match is weak. Clone size, where shown, is once, few, many, or a class for clones that have expanded.

v_gene: TRBV6-5; abundance: few; d_gene: NA; j_gene: TRBJ2-3; CDR3nt: TGTGCCAGCAGTTACGGCGGTACGGCAGATACGCAGTATTTT; CDR3aa: CASSYGGTADTQYF
v_gene: TRBV10-3; abundance: few; d_gene: NA; j_gene: TRBJ1-1; CDR3nt: TGTGCCATCAAGTGGGAGACTGACACTGAAGCTTTCTTT; CDR3aa: CAIKWETDTEAFF
v_gene: TRBV6-1; abundance: few; d_gene: TRBD2; j_gene: TRBJ2-1; CDR3nt: TGTGCCAGCAGTGGAGGACTAGCGGGGGGGATTCCGATCAATGAGCAGTTCTTC; CDR3aa: CASSGGLAGGIPINEQFF
v_gene: TRBV7-2; abundance: NA; d_gene: TRBD2; j_gene: TRBJ2-5; CDR3nt: TGTGCCAGCAGCTTAAGCGGGGGGGCCGGAGAGACCCAGTACTTC; CDR3aa: CASSLSGGAGETQYF
v_gene: TRBV19; abundance: few; d_gene: NA; j_gene: TRBJ2-5; CDR3nt: TGTGCCAGTAGTCTAGGGCTCGAGGGAGAGACCCAGTACTTC; CDR3aa: CASSLGLEGETQYF
v_gene: TRBV10-3; abundance: NA; d_gene: NA; j_gene: TRBJ1-5; CDR3nt: TGTGCCATCAGTGAGACGCCCGGGAGCGATAGCAATCAGCCCCAGCATTTT; CDR3aa: CAISETPGSDSNQPQHF
v_gene: TRBV27; abundance: few; d_gene: NA; j_gene: TRBJ1-1; CDR3nt: TGTGCCAGCAGTGCCCAGGGTAGGGCTTTCTTT; CDR3aa: CASSAQGRAFF
v_gene: TRBV5-1; abundance: few; d_gene: NA; j_gene: TRBJ2-3; CDR3nt: TGCGCCAGCTCTACAGAAAGAGATACGCAGTATTTT; CDR3aa: CASSTERDTQYF
v_gene: TRBV7-2; abundance: few; d_gene: TRBD2; j_gene: TRBJ2-7; CDR3nt: TGTGCCAGCAGCTCCTCTAGCGGGGGGTTCTACGAGCAGTACTTC; CDR3aa: CASSSSSGGFYEQYF
v_gene: TRBV13; abundance: many; d_gene: TRBD2; j_gene: TRBJ2-3; CDR3nt: TGTGCCAGCAGCCTAGAAGCGGGGGCCCTCGGGTATACGCAGTATTTT; CDR3aa: CASSLEAGALGYTQYF
v_gene: TRBV9; abundance: NA; d_gene: NA; j_gene: TRBJ2-7; CDR3nt: TGTGCCAGCAGCGTAGACGTCCTCGGGGAGCAGTACTTC; CDR3aa: CASSVDVLGEQYF
v_gene: TRBV2; abundance: NA; d_gene: TRBD1; j_gene: TRBJ2-1; CDR3nt: TGTGCCAGCAGTGCAGGGGGCGCAAGCTTTTATGAGCAGTTCTTC; CDR3aa: CASSAGGASFYEQFF
v_gene: TRBV4-1; abundance: NA; d_gene: TRBD2; j_gene: TRBJ2-1; CDR3nt: TGCGCCAGCAGCCAACCCGCCCTAGCGGACTCCTACAATGAGCAGTTCTTC; CDR3aa: CASSQPALADSYNEQFF
v_gene: TRBV7-8; abundance: NA; d_gene: TRBD1; j_gene: TRBJ1-2; CDR3nt: TGTGCCAGCAGCCCCAGGGGGGCGCCTGGCTACACCTTC; CDR3aa: CASSPRGAPGYTF
v_gene: TRBV7-2; abundance: NA; d_gene: TRBD2; j_gene: TRBJ2-5; CDR3nt: TGTGCCAGCAGCCAGAGCGGGGGCCAAGAGACCCAGTACTTC; CDR3aa: CASSQSGGQETQYF
v_gene: TRBV19; abundance: few; d_gene: NA; j_gene: TRBJ2-1; CDR3nt: TGTGCCAGCCGCCTGACAGCCTACAATGAGCAGTTCTTC; CDR3aa: CASRLTAYNEQFF
v_gene: TRBV10-3; abundance: NA; d_gene: TRBD1; j_gene: TRBJ2-7; CDR3nt: TGTGCCATCAGTGATGAACAGGGGACCACCTACGAGCAGTACTTC; CDR3aa: CAISDEQGTTYEQYF
v_gene: TRBV6-5; abundance: few; d_gene: TRBD1; j_gene: TRBJ1-4; CDR3nt: TGTGCCAGCAGTTACCAGGGGGCCGCAACTAATGAAAAACTGTTTTTT; CDR3aa: CASSYQGAATNEKLFF
v_gene: TRBV15; abundance: NA; d_gene: NA; j_gene: TRBJ1-4; CDR3nt: TGTGCCACCAGCAGAGATCCCGGGGGTGAAAAACTGTTTTTT; CDR3aa: CATSRDPGGEKLFF
v_gene: TRBV4-1; abundance: few; d_gene: NA; j_gene: TRBJ1-5; CDR3nt: TGCGCCAGCAGCACGGACTATAGCAATCAGCCCCAGCATTTT; CDR3aa: CASSTDYSNQPQHF
v_gene: TRBV29-1; abundance: NA; d_gene: TRBD1; j_gene: TRBJ1-1; CDR3nt: TGCAGCTCGACAGGGCCGGTCAACACTGAAGCTTTCTTT; CDR3aa: CSSTGPVNTEAFF
v_gene: TRBV28; abundance: few; d_gene: TRBD2; j_gene: TRBJ2-7; CDR3nt: TGTGCCAGCAGCACCCCGGGGGGGTCCTACGAGCAGTACTTC; CDR3aa: CASSTPGGSYEQYF
v_gene: TRBV5-1; abundance: NA; d_gene: TRBD1; j_gene: TRBJ1-4; CDR3nt: TGCGCCAGCAGGGACAGGGATGAAAAACTGTTTTTT; CDR3aa: CASRDRDEKLFF
v_gene: TRBV18; abundance: few; d_gene: NA; j_gene: TRBJ2-2; CDR3nt: TGTGCCAGCTCAGTCGTCGGGGCCGGGGAGCTGTTTTTT; CDR3aa: CASSVVGAGELFF
v_gene: TRBV7-2; abundance: few; d_gene: TRBD2; j_gene: TRBJ2-3; CDR3nt: TGTGCCAGCAGCCACAGCGGGGGACTCACAGATACGCAGTATTTT; CDR3aa: CASSHSGGLTDTQYF
v_gene: TRBV6-5; abundance: few; d_gene: TRBD1; j_gene: TRBJ2-7; CDR3nt: TGTGCCAGCAGTTTTCACAGGGGGGAATACGAGCAGTACTTC; CDR3aa: CASSFHRGEYEQYF
v_gene: TRBV2; abundance: few; d_gene: NA; j_gene: TRBJ1-5; CDR3nt: TGTGCCAGCAGTGACAGAGGGCTTGGGTATCAGCCCCAGCATTTT; CDR3aa: CASSDRGLGYQPQHF
v_gene: TRBV11-2; abundance: few; d_gene: TRBD2; j_gene: TRBJ2-7; CDR3nt: TGTGCCAGCAGCTTAGGTAGCGGGGGCGGCGAGCAGTACTTC; CDR3aa: CASSLGSGGGEQYF
v_gene: TRBV7-6; abundance: NA; d_gene: TRBD1; j_gene: TRBJ2-7; CDR3nt: TGTGCCAGCAGCTTACTGGGGACAGATATAGGAGTGCAGTACTTC; CDR3aa: CASSLLGTDIGVQYF
v_gene: TRBV7-3; abundance: NA; d_gene: TRBD1; j_gene: TRBJ1-5; CDR3nt: TGTGCCAGCAGCTTATATTCCCCAGGGGGCGGGCAGCCCCAGCATTTT; CDR3aa: CASSLYSPGGGQPQHF
v_gene: TRBV7-2; abundance: few; d_gene: NA; j_gene: TRBJ2-7; CDR3nt: TGTGCCAGCAGCTACAGGGAAGTCTACGAGCAGTACTTC; CDR3aa: CASSYREVYEQYF
v_gene: TRBV5-1; abundance: few; d_gene: NA; j_gene: TRBJ1-1; CDR3nt: TGCGCCAGCAGCTTCCTCGACAGTTCAGGCACTGAAGCTTTCTTT; CDR3aa: CASSFLDSSGTEAFF
v_gene: TRBV6-5; abundance: few; d_gene: NA; j_gene: TRBJ1-2; CDR3nt: TGTGCCAGCAGTCAAAACAGGGAATCTAACTATGGCTACACCTTC; CDR3aa: CASSQNRESNYGYTF
v_gene: TRBV6-5; abundance: few; d_gene: NA; j_gene: TRBJ1-2; CDR3nt: TGTGCCAGCAGTGCTCAGGGGTTTGGCTACACCTTC; CDR3aa: CASSAQGFGYTF
v_gene: TRBV19; abundance: few; d_gene: NA; j_gene: TRBJ2-1; CDR3nt: TGTGCCAGTAGTATGTGGGGGAGTGCAGGGGTCGATGAGCAGTTCTTC; CDR3aa: CASSMWGSAGVDEQFF
v_gene: TRBV6-4; abundance: few; d_gene: NA; j_gene: TRBJ2-2; CDR3nt: TGTGCCAGCAGTAAGGACAGTAACACCGGGGAGCTGTTTTTT; CDR3aa: CASSKDSNTGELFF
v_gene: TRBV14; abundance: NA; d_gene: TRBD2; j_gene: TRBJ2-7; CDR3nt: TGTGCCAGCAGCCAAGGCGGGACTAGCGGGGGGTACGAGCAGTACTTC; CDR3aa: CASSQGGTSGGYEQYF
v_gene: TRBV7-9; abundance: NA; d_gene: TRBD1; j_gene: TRBJ1-2; CDR3nt: TGTGCCAGCAGCTCACAGGGGCCCCTTTACTATGGCTACACCTTC; CDR3aa: CASSSQGPLYYGYTF
v_gene: TRBV5-6; abundance: few; d_gene: NA; j_gene: TRBJ2-3; CDR3nt: TGTGCCAGCAGCTTAGGGACACCGGACTTCACAGATACGCAGTATTTT; CDR3aa: CASSLGTPDFTDTQYF
v_gene: TRBV30; abundance: NA; d_gene: NA; j_gene: TRBJ1-6; CDR3nt: TGTGCCTCAGGCAGGGTGATCGGTTCACCCCTCCACTTT; CDR3aa: CASGRVIGSPLHF